Listed here are 8 T cell receptor beta chains from one sample, sequenced in a study of identical twins. TCRdb re-derived calls from the 5' RACE reads in MiXCR, one entry per CDR3 protein. The sample consists of roughly 1.6 million distinct CDR3 sequences, under 35% of them appearing once. The material sequenced was cord blood. These receptors all come from a newborn girl in good health.

This chain joins TRBV7-2 and TRBJ1-1, with D possibly being TRBD1 (5 bases). The CDR3 runs to 15 residues. Germline values: CDR1 SGHTA, CDR2 FQGNSA. Deletions cut 2 bases from V and 0 bases from J, with 10 bases between. CDR3 nucleotides: TGTGCCAGCAGCTTATTATCAGGGATGAACACTGAAGCTTTCTTT. This encodes CASSLLSGMNTEAFF.

The table lists this clonotype with a few counts. The rearrangement uses TRBV6-5 and TRBJ1-6, with D unresolved. Trimming cost V 2 bases and J 0 bases, with 11 bases left between them. Germline V gene sequence: CDR1 MNHEY, CDR2 SVGAGI. The CDR3 has 17 amino acids. In DNA, the CDR3 is TGTGCCAGCAGTTACACCCACATGAGCTCCTATAATTCACCCCTCCACTTT. Translating it yields CASSYTHMSSYNSPLHF.

J is TRBJ2-3 and V is TRBV7-2, with 7 positions matching TRBD1. V lost 6 bases and J lost 3; bases outside the gene matches: 9. This CDR3 comprises 15 residues. Germline loops: CDR1 SGHTA, CDR2 FQGNSA. Written as DNA, the CDR3 is TGTGCCAGCAGTGAGGACAGGATATCTACAGATACGCAGTATTTT. It specifies CASSEDRISTDTQYF.

In its sample, this clonotype was seen a few times. The chain joins TRBV27 to TRBJ1-4, with D perhaps matching TRBD1 (6 bases). Germline assignment: CDR1 MNHEY and CDR2 SMNVEV (reference sequence). CDR3 length equals 13 residues. Trimming removed 1 base from V and 7 bases from J, with 7 bases in between. The CDR3 DNA reads as TGTGCCAGCAGTTTATGGGGGGCTGAAAAACTGTTTTTT. Translating it yields CASSLWGAEKLFF.

The chain couples TRBV15 to TRBJ1-6, with 11 positions matching TRBD1. This CDR3 has 14 amino acids. The germline CDR1 and CDR2 sequences are LNHNV and YYDKDF (reference sequence). V shed 7 bases, J shed 7 bases, and the junction held 3 bases outside the gene matches. The CDR3 DNA is TGTGCCACCAACCGGGACAGGGGGAATTCACCCCTCCACTTT. This gives the protein CATNRDRGNSPLHF.

The V gene is TRBV10-3, the J gene TRBJ2-5, with D uncertain. The V end was cut by 8 bases, the J end by 1 base, with 8 bases between. This CDR3 spans 12 amino acids. Germline loops: CDR1 ENHRY, CDR2 SYGVKD. CDR3 sequence: CAISELQETQYF. The DNA for the CDR3 is TGTGCCATCTCCGAGCTCCAAGAGACCCAGTACTTC.

A note on this clonotype: One junction end does not reproduce the germline sequence, and a read error may be involved. The chain uses TRBV5-1 and TRBJ1-1; D is undetermined. CDR3 length equals 13 residues. The germline V gene encodes CDR1 SGHRS and CDR2 YFSETQ. In DNA form, the CDR3 reads TGCGCCAGCAGCCCACTGATGATCACTGGAGCTTTCTTT. The encoded protein is CASSPLMITGAFF.

For this clonotype: At one boundary the junction diverges from the germline segment, which might be a read error. V gene TRBV7-2 combines with J gene TRBJ1-2; TRBD1 agrees at 9 bases. Germline V gene data show CDR1 as SGHTA and CDR2 as FQGNSA. The CDR3 runs to 15 residues. CDR3 amino acids: CASNLGPGQGEGYTF. CDR3 nucleotides: TGTGCCAGCAACTTAGGACCGGGACAGGGAGAAGGCTACACCTTC. Full variable domain (missing parts from reference TRBV7-2 and TRBJ1-2): GAGVSQSPSNKVTEKGKDVELRCDPISGHTALYWYRQSLGQGLEFLIYFQGNSAPDKSGLPSDRFSAERTGGSVSTLTIQRTQQEDSAVYLCASNLGPGQGEGYTFGSGTRLTVV.